The clone carrying this TCR beta chain has more than one count but fewer than ten. The antigen remains unidentified. As part of library construction, unique molecular identifiers were attached to individual cDNA molecules. TCRdb processed the 5' RACE reads anew with MiXCR; each CDR3 protein has one entry. The sample shows tens of thousands of distinct CDR3 sequences, roughly 15% of them seen only once. The entry originates in a study of early T cells in non-severe SARS-CoV-2 infection. In the study overall: It was bulk RNA from unsorted whole blood that was sequenced, and the chains were unpaired. Study-level points and caveats: Matching against VDJdb likely underestimated virus-specific expansions, favoring anti-spike CD8.

The length of the CDR3 is 19 residues. Trimming took off 0 bases at V and 6 bases at J, with 27 bases between the two ends. Germline lookup yields CDR1 MGHRA and CDR2 YSYEKL. The TCR comes from an adult who was a healthcare worker with PCR-confirmed SARS-CoV-2 infection or an uninfected control (not recorded which). The V and J genes are TRBV4-1 and TRBJ2-7; D might be TRBD2 (6 bases). The source was whole blood, collected at baseline. The CDR3 region has the DNA TGCGCCAGCAGCCAAGATCGGAGGGACCAATTTGCGGGACGGGGCGAGCAGTACTTC. This translates into CASSQDRRDQFAGRGEQYF.